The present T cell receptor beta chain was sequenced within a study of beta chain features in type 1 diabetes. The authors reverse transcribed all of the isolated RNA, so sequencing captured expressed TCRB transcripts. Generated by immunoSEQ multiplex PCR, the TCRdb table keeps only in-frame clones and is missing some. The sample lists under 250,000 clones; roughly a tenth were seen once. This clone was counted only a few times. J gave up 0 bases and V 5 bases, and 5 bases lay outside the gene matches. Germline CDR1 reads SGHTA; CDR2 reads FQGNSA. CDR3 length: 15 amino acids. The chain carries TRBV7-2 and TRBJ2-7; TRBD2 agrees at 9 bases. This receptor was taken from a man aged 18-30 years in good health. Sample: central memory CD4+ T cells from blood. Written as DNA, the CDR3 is TGTGCCAGCAGCCGAAGTAGCGGGAGCTCCTACGAGCAGTACTTC. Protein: CASSRSSGSSYEQYF.